The 7 T cell receptor beta chains reported below all come from one sample, sequenced in a study of blood T cell repertoires in COVID-19. TCRdb's table, derived via immunoSEQ multiplex PCR, lists solely in-frame clones and lacks some. The sample includes around 200,000 clones, around nine tenths of them seen just once. The sample comprised peripheral blood. The receptors shown here come from a woman aged 18-35 years who had recovered from COVID-19.

V is TRBV6-2 or TRBV6-3 and J is TRBJ2-3; D not resolved. The CDR3 length is 12 residues. The germline V and J ends were trimmed by 4 bases and 4 bases, with 6 bases remaining between them. Germline loops: CDR1 MNHEY, CDR2 SVGEGT. The CDR3 DNA reads as TGTGCCAGCAGTTCCCTCTCAGATACGCAGTATTTT. Protein sequence: CASSSLSDTQYF.

V and J are TRBV7-2 and TRBJ2-1; 7 nucleotides agree with TRBD1. V lost 5 bases, J lost 9 bases, and 10 bases stayed unmatched. Germline-derived CDR1 and CDR2 are SGHTA and FQGNSA. The CDR3 totals 14 residues. The CDR3 nucleotides read TGTGCCAGCAGCCTCGACAGGGTAGGGGGTGAGCAGTTCTTC. Translation gives CASSLDRVGGEQFF.

This clone was seen once. The chain links TRBV5-1 to TRBJ1-1; D gene unclear. Germline CDR1 reads SGHRS; CDR2 reads YFSETQ. This CDR3 spans 13 amino acids. The germline V and J ends were trimmed by 0 bases and 7 bases, with 10 bases remaining between them. CDR3 coding DNA: TGCGCCAGCAGCTTGGGCCACCCGAGTGAAGCTTTCTTT. This codes for CASSLGHPSEAFF.

The rearrangement joins TRBV18 to TRBJ2-1, with D perhaps TRBD2 (6 bases). CDR3 length: 15 amino acids. Between the trimmed V and J ends, which lost 6 bases and 6 bases, there was a span of 18 bases. Germline lookup yields CDR1 KGHSH and CDR2 LQKENI. The CDR3 DNA reads as TGTGCCAGCTCTGCCCACCGGGACTGGAGCAATGAGCAGTTCTTC. Amino acids: CASSAHRDWSNEQFF.

The CDR3 here is CASSSRTGRTEAFF. As DNA, the CDR3 is TGCGCCAGCAGCTCCCGAACAGGGCGCACTGAAGCTTTCTTT. V usage is TRBV5-1 and J usage is TRBJ1-1, with D possibly being TRBD1 (6 bases). CDR3 length: 14 amino acids. The germline V and J ends were trimmed by 3 bases and 4 bases, with 13 bases remaining between them. The V gene's germline CDR1 is SGHRS and CDR2 YFSETQ.

The chain employs TRBV6-5 and TRBJ1-1, with 7 bases identical to TRBD1. The junction had 9 bases not matched to a gene; V was cut back by 5 bases and J by 9 bases. This CDR3 spans 13 amino acids. Germline lookup yields CDR1 MNHEY and CDR2 SVGAGI. Here the CDR3 DNA reads TGTGCCAGCAGTCTACAGGGGAGAGCGAAAGCTTTCTTT. Protein product: CASSLQGRAKAFF.

The CDR3 loop is CASSLSRGTSRETQYF. The CDR3 DNA sequence: TGTGCCAGCAGTTTATCGCGCGGGACTAGCAGAGAGACCCAGTACTTC. The chain combines TRBV27 with TRBJ2-5, with TRBD2 identical over 9 bases. J was trimmed by 4 bases and V by 0 bases; bases with no gene match: 6. Germline CDR1 is MNHEY and CDR2 is SMNVEV (reference sequence). CDR3 length: 16 residues.